This T cell receptor beta chain was retrieved from a study of blood T cell repertoires in COVID-19. Method: immunoSEQ multiplex PCR; TCRdb's copy keeps in-frame clones and lacks some. The sample has under 250,000 clones; about 80% are singletons. The sample holds one count of this clone. The germline V and J ends were trimmed by 5 bases and 1 base, with 14 bases remaining between them. Per the germline V gene, CDR1 is SGHTA and CDR2 is FQGNSA. The CDR3 contains 15 residues. The material sequenced was peripheral blood. The chain recombines TRBV7-2 with TRBJ2-5; tentatively, D is TRBD1 (5 bases). This TCR was recovered from a man aged 45 to 65 with active or convalescent COVID-19. The CDR3 nucleotides read TGTGCCAGCAGCCGCGTAAGGGGTTCCCAAGAGACCCAGTACTTC. Its protein is CASSRVRGSQETQYF.